The 3 T cell receptor beta chains listed next were all sequenced from one sample in a study of blood T cell repertoires in COVID-19. The protocol was immunoSEQ multiplex PCR, while the TCRdb copy is restricted to in-frame clones and leaves out a portion. The table shows roughly 270,000 clones, with around 85% occurring only once. Specimen: PBMCs or T cells enriched from blood (not recorded which). These receptors originate from a woman aged 50 to 65 who had recovered from COVID-19.

The rearrangement links TRBV7-3 to TRBJ2-1; 8 bases map to TRBD1. Germline V gives CDR1 SGHTA, CDR2 FQGTGA. The trim removed 4 bases at V and 3 bases at J, leaving 8 bases unmatched. There are 16 residues in the CDR3. CDR3 DNA sequence: TGTGCCAGCAGCTCCCAGGGGGCGCTTGGCTACAATGAGCAGTTCTTC. Translated: CASSSQGALGYNEQFF.

Details on this clone: At the DNA level, this CDR3 is encoded by other sequences in the same sample as well. This chain links TRBV27 with TRBJ1-1, with D hard to call. V shed 5 bases and J shed 0 bases, with 13 bases lying between them. Germline V gene lookup returns CDR1 MNHEY and CDR2 SMNVEV (reference sequence). The CDR3 has 15 residues. The CDR3 DNA sequence: TGTGCCAGCAGTCCCCAGACGGGAGTGAACACTGAAGCTTTCTTT. Translation: CASSPQTGVNTEAFF.

V and J are TRBV4-2 and TRBJ1-4; maybe TRBD1 (5 bases). V was shortened by 0 bases and J by 8 bases, with 13 bases between the two germline ends. Germline V gives CDR1 LGHNA, CDR2 YNFKEQ. CDR3 length equals 15 residues. CDR3 sequence: CASSQEGGGSEKLFF. The CDR3 coding sequence is TGTGCCAGCAGCCAAGAGGGCGGGGGGAGCGAAAAACTGTTTTTT.